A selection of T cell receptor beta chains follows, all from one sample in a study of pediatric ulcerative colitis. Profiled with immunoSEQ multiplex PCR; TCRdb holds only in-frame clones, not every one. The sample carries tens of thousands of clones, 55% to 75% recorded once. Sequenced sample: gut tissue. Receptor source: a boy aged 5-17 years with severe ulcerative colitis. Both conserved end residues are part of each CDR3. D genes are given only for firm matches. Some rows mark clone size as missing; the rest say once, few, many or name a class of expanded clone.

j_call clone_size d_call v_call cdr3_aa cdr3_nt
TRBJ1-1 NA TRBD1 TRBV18 CASSPRGRVPGLNTEAFF TGTGCCAGCTCACCGAGGGGGCGAGTCCCCGGTCTGAACACTGAAGCTTTCTTT
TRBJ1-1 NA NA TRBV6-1 CASSFRWTEAFF TGTGCCAGCAGTTTTAGGTGGACTGAAGCTTTCTTT
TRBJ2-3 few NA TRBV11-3 CASSYSTGRSTDTQYF TGTGCCAGCAGCTACTCGACAGGACGCTCCACAGATACGCAGTATTTT
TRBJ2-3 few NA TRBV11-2 CASSPALVTDTQYF TGTGCCAGCAGCCCCGCGCTTGTCACAGATACGCAGTATTTT
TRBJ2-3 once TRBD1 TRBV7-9 CASSRTDRPDTQYF TGTGCCAGCAGCCGGACGGACAGGCCAGATACGCAGTATTTT
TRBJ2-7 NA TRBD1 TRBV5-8 CASSWRTGYEQYF TGTGCCAGCAGCTGGAGGACAGGCTACGAGCAGTACTTC
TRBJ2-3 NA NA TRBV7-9 CASSLTNPADTQYF TGTGCCAGCAGCTTAACTAATCCCGCAGATACGCAGTATTTT
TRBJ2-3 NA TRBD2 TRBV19 CASSETSGRTDTQYF TGTGCCAGTAGCGAGACTAGCGGGAGAACAGATACGCAGTATTTT
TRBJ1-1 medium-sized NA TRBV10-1 CASSESRVTEAFF TGCGCCAGCAGTGAGTCGAGGGTCACTGAAGCTTTCTTT
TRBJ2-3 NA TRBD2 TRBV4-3 CASSQEPPTSGSRTSTDTQYF TGCGCCAGCAGCCAAGAGCCCCCCACTAGCGGGAGTCGGACTAGCACAGATACGCAGTATTTT
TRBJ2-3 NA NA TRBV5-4 CASRQGRTDTQYF TGTGCCAGCAGGCAGGGGAGGACAGATACGCAGTATTTT
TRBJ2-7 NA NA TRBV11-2 CASSFGPGSYEQYF TGTGCCAGCAGCTTCGGCCCTGGGTCCTACGAGCAGTACTTC
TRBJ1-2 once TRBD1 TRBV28 CASSLFRGQGTYGYTF TGTGCCAGCAGTTTATTCCGGGGACAGGGGACCTATGGCTACACCTTC
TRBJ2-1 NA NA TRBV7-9 CASSLRSGRDNEQFF TGTGCCAGCAGCTTAAGGAGCGGGCGGGACAATGAGCAGTTCTTC
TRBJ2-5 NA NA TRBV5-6 CASSLPYRSYLETQYF TGTGCCAGCAGCTTGCCTTACAGATCCTATCTAGAGACCCAGTACTTC
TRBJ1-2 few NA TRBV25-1 CASSVADGYTF TGTGCCAGCAGTGTGGCGGATGGCTACACCTTC
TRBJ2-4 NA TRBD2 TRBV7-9 CASSSSVGLAASYIQYF TGTGCCAGCAGCTCCAGCGTCGGACTAGCGGCGTCATACATTCAGTACTTC
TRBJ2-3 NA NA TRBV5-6 CASSFSTDTQYF TGTGCCAGCAGCTTTAGCACAGATACGCAGTATTTT
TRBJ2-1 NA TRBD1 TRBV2 CASSPGQYNEQFF TGTGCCAGCAGTCCGGGACAGTACAATGAGCAGTTCTTC
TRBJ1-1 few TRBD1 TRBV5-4 CASSVTGGSVNTEAFF TGTGCCAGCAGCGTGACAGGGGGCTCGGTGAACACTGAAGCTTTCTTT
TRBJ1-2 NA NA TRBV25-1 CASSSQGPNYGYTF TGTGCCAGCAGTTCGCAAGGGCCTAACTATGGCTACACCTTC
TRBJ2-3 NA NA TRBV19 CASSIGVDTQYF TGTGCCAGTAGTATCGGTGTTGATACGCAGTATTTT
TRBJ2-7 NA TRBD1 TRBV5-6 CASRQGALNEQYF TGTGCCAGCAGACAGGGGGCACTCAACGAGCAGTACTTC
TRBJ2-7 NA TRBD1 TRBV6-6 CASSYPRQGVPYEQYF TGTGCCAGCAGTTACCCCCGACAGGGGGTCCCCTACGAGCAGTACTTC
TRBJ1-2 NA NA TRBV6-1 CASSLGRGAGGYTF TGTGCCAGCAGCCTAGGCAGGGGCGCGGGTGGCTACACCTTC
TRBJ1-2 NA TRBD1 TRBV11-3 CASSLQGSPYGYTF TGTGCCAGCAGCCTACAGGGGTCCCCTTATGGCTACACCTTC
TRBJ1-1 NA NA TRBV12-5 CASGWEVILENTEAFF TGTGCTAGTGGTTGGGAAGTCATCCTGGAGAACACTGAAGCTTTCTTT
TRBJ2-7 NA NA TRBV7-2 CASSPEGGYEQYF TGTGCCAGCAGCCCCGAAGGGGGCTACGAGCAGTACTTC
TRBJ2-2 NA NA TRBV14 CASSLGGTLTGELFF TGTGCCAGCAGCCTTGGGGGGACACTTACCGGGGAGCTGTTTTTT
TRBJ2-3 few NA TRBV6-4 CASSESGVGSDTQYF TGTGCCAGCAGTGAATCAGGGGTAGGTTCAGATACGCAGTATTTT
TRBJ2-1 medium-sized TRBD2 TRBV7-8 CASSPKLRGTSATYNEQFF TGTGCCAGCAGCCCCAAACTCCGCGGGACTAGCGCTACCTACAATGAGCAGTTCTTC
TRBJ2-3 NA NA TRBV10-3 CAIRKVGTDTQYF TGTGCCATCAGAAAAGTAGGTACGGATACGCAGTATTTT
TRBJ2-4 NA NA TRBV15 CATSRGPGENIQYF TGTGCCACCAGCAGAGGCCCAGGGGAAAACATTCAGTACTTC
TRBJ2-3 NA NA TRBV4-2 CASSQNLDGGDTQYF TGTGCCAGCAGCCAGAATCTAGACGGTGGAGATACGCAGTATTTT
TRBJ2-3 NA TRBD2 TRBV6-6 CASSFLAEAPDTQYF TGTGCCAGCAGTTTTCTAGCGGAGGCCCCAGATACGCAGTATTTT
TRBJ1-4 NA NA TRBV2 CASSAWQVEVNEKLFF TGTGCCAGCAGTGCGTGGCAGGTCGAGGTTAATGAAAAACTGTTTTTT
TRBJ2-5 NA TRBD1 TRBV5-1 CASSLPGQGSETQYF TGCGCCAGCAGCTTGCCGGGACAGGGGTCGGAGACCCAGTACTTC
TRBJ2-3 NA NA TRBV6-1 CASSEIGGGGPRDTQYF TGTGCCAGCAGTGAAATAGGGGGGGGAGGGCCTCGAGATACGCAGTATTTT
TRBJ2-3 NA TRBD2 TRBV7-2 CASSLAGASTDTQYF TGTGCCAGCAGTCTAGCGGGGGCAAGCACAGATACGCAGTATTTT
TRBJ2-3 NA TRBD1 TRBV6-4 CASSDSGQGTDTQYF TGTGCCAGCAGTGACTCGGGACAGGGCACAGATACGCAGTATTTT
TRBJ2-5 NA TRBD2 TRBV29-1 CSVEVASGKETQYF TGCAGCGTTGAAGTAGCTAGCGGGAAAGAGACCCAGTACTTC
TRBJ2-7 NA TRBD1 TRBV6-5 CASSYTTGTGGYEQYF TGTGCCAGCAGTTACACTACCGGGACAGGGGGCTACGAGCAGTACTTC
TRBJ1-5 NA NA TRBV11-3 CASSLQGNQPQHF TGTGCCAGCAGCTTACAGGGCAATCAGCCCCAGCATTTT
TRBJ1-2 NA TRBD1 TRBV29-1 CSVAPGGDFGYTF TGCAGCGTTGCTCCAGGGGGTGACTTCGGCTACACCTTC
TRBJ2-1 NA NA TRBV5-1 CASSRVGGSYNEQFF TGCGCCAGCAGCCGCGTTGGGGGCTCCTACAATGAGCAGTTCTTC
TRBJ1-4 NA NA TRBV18 CASSPDSSNEKLFF TGTGCCAGCTCACCCGACTCATCGAATGAAAAACTGTTTTTT
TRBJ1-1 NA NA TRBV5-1 CASSLAGGMTEAFF TGCGCCAGCAGCTTGGCCGGGGGAATGACTGAAGCTTTCTTT
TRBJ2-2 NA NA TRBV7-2 CASSYYRVGELFF TGTGCCAGCAGCTACTACAGGGTCGGGGAGCTGTTTTTT
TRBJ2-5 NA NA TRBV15 CATSRDRPETQYF TGTGCCACCAGCAGAGATCGCCCGGAGACCCAGTACTTC
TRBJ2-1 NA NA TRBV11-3 CASSFPSLWTLLNNEQFF TGTGCCAGCAGCTTCCCCTCCCTATGGACTCTCTTAAACAATGAGCAGTTCTTC
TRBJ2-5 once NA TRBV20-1 CSAGAQETQYF TGCAGTGCTGGGGCCCAAGAGACCCAGTACTTC
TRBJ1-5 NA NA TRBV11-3 CASSLDRDQPQHF TGTGCCAGCAGCTTAGATCGGGATCAGCCCCAGCATTTT
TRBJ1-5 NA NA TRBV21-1 CASSTQPQHF TGTGCCAGCAGCACGCAGCCCCAGCATTTT
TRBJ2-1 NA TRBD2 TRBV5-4 CASSLLAERRKNEQFF TGTGCCAGCAGTTTGCTAGCGGAAAGGAGGAAGAATGAGCAGTTCTTC
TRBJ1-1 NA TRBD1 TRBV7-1 CASSWARDRFSNTEAFF TGTGCCAGCAGCTGGGCCCGGGACAGATTTTCGAACACTGAAGCTTTCTTT
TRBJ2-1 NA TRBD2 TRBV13 CASSLFPQLAGGREEQFF TGTGCCAGCAGCTTATTCCCTCAACTAGCGGGAGGGCGGGAGGAGCAGTTCTTC
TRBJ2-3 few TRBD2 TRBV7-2 CASSLVGLRRDTQYF TGTGCCAGCAGCTTAGTGGGACTAAGACGAGATACGCAGTATTTT
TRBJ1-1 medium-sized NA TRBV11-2 CASSSELNTEAFF TGTGCCAGCAGCTCCGAGTTGAACACTGAAGCTTTCTTT
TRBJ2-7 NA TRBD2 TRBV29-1 CSVEGPAGVPYEQYF TGCAGCGTTGAAGGTCCAGCGGGAGTCCCCTACGAGCAGTACTTC